The T cell receptor (beta chain) under discussion was sequenced for a study of cytotoxic CD8 clonotypes in ibrutinib-treated CLL. Turning to the study itself: With a range of 6 to 36, the median treatment time before response samples were taken was approximately 11 months. Average yields of around 260,000 productive templates and approximately 100,000 productive rearrangements characterized the samples.

Targeted sequencing depth ranged from 1 in 200,000 to 1 in 1 million T cells. Clones were read by immunoSEQ multiplex PCR, and TCRdb kept only the in-frame ones, dropping some. The top ten clones hold 30% to 35% of a sample with 12,000 to 15,000 clones, 52% of them seen once. The sample holds many counts of this clone. The source of roughly 1.9 micrograms of genomic DNA for TCR beta libraries was cryopreserved PBMCs. The receptor was derived from a human donor with chronic lymphocytic leukemia. Specimen: PBMCs, collected at an approximately 23-month disease-progression time point, from a patient treated with ibrutinib.

CDR3 coding DNA: TGCGCCAGCAGTTATGGACTAGCGGGGGTAGATGAGCAGTTCTTC. Protein product: CASSYGLAGVDEQFF. The V gene is TRBV10-1, the J gene TRBJ2-1, with 13 bases lining up with TRBD2. The CDR3 runs 15 residues. Per germline, CDR1 WNHNN and CDR2 SYGVQD (reference sequence). V was clipped by 5 bases and J by 8 bases; unmatched bases: 6.